The present entry profiles one T cell receptor beta chain with its context. This sample was included in a study of type 1 and type 2 diabetes patients. Genomic DNA was the PCR template. The TCR beta CDR3 region was amplified using 30 forward and 13 reverse primers. TCRdb passed the multiplex PCR reads through MiXCR, listing each CDR3 protein once. The table includes under 300,000 distinct CDR3 sequences, more than 45% detected once. The V gene's germline CDR1 is ENHRY and CDR2 SYGVKD. V lost 0 bases to trimming and J lost 8 bases, with 16 bases between them. CDR3 length: 15 amino acids. Sequenced material: peripheral blood mononuclear cells (PBMCs). The rearrangement links TRBV10-3 to TRBJ1-2; no firm D call. The receptor was derived from a man between 18 and 35 years old with type 2 diabetes. CDR3 sequence: CAISESNKRVEGYTF. DNA of the CDR3: TGTGCCATCAGTGAGTCGAATAAAAGAGTCGAGGGCTACACCTTC.